The present entry profiles one TCR beta chain with its context. The entry originates in a study of blood T cell repertoires in COVID-19. Libraries were prepared by immunoSEQ multiplex PCR; TCRdb keeps only in-frame clonotypes and omits some of them. The sample has 200,000 to 300,000 clones, about 89% seen once. Trimming pared 5 bases from V and 6 bases from J, leaving 8 bases between. Germline V CDR1 and CDR2: MNHEY, SVGAGI. The CDR3 is 11 amino acids. V is TRBV6-5 and J is TRBJ2-7, with a weak D call TRBD1 (5 bases). Sequenced material: peripheral blood. The TCR comes from a woman in her forties or fifties with acute or convalescent COVID-19. In DNA form, the CDR3 reads TGTGCCAGCAGTCGAAGGGGCGAGCAGTACTTC. It encodes CASSRRGEQYF.